This T cell receptor (beta chain) is drawn from a study of CD8+ T cells in alopecia areata. The germline V gene has CDR1 SNHLY and CDR2 FYNNEI. Trimming cost V 6 bases and J 4 bases, with 10 bases left between them. This CDR3 contains 12 residues. Treatment defined: oral pan-JAK inhibitor, 5-10 mg twice daily. Extracted RNA was reverse transcribed, and the resulting cDNA served as sequencing template. TCRdb keeps only in-frame clones here, not all; method: immunoSEQ multiplex PCR. The table has around 270,000 clones, more than 45% seen once; the top ten hold approximately 2%. This TCR came from a human donor with alopecia areata. Here the sequenced sample was CD4+ T cells sorted from blood, taken at week 24, from a patient treated with tofacitinib. The chain joins TRBV2 to TRBJ2-7; D gene unclear. This CDR3 is CASRAGTYEQYF. The CDR3 nucleotides are TGTGCCAGCAGGGCAGGTACTTACGAGCAGTACTTC. The full variable domain, with the rest looked up from reference TRBV2 and TRBJ2-7, is EPEVTQTPSHQVTQMGQEVILRCVPISNHLYFYWYRQILGQKVEFLVSFYNNEISEKSEIFDDQFSVERPDGSNFTLKIRSTKLEDSAMYFCASRAGTYEQYFGPGTRLTVT.